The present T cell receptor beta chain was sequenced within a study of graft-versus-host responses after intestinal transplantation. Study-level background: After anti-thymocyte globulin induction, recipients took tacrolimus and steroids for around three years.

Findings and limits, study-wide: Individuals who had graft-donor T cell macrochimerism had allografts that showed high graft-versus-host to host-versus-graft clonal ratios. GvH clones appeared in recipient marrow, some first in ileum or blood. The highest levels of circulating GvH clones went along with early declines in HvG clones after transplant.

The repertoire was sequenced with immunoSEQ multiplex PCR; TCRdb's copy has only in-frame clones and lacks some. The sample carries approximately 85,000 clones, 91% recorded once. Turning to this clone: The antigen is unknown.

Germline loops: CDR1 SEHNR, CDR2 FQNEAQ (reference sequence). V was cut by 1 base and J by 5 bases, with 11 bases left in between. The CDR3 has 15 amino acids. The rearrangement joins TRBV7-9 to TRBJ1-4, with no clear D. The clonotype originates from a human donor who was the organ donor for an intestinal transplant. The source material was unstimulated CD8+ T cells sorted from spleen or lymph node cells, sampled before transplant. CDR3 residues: CASSLGPTRNEKLFF. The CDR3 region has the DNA TGTGCCAGCAGCTTAGGTCCGACCCGCAATGAAAAACTGTTTTTT.